Listed below are T cell receptor beta chains from one sample, sequenced in a study of PD-1 blockade in classical Hodgkin lymphoma. Sequencing used immunoSEQ multiplex PCR; TCRdb keeps in-frame clones, though not all of them. The table has 12,000 or so clones, approximately 85% seen once. This material consisted of peripheral blood mononuclear cells (PBMCs), taken at baseline. These receptors were collected from a human donor with classical Hodgkin lymphoma. Both conserved end residues are part of each CDR3. Fields, in order: J gene, V gene, CDR3 protein.

j_call: TRBJ2-3
v_call: TRBV11-2
cdr3_aa: CASSFIGGGTDTQYF

j_call: TRBJ1-5
v_call: TRBV2
cdr3_aa: CASKAGAYNQPQHF

j_call: TRBJ1-6
v_call: TRBV5-5
cdr3_aa: CASTQTSSYNSPLHF

j_call: TRBJ1-3
v_call: TRBV7-8
cdr3_aa: CASSLDRVGGNTIYF

j_call: TRBJ1-1
v_call: TRBV7-3
cdr3_aa: CASSLYRGHTEAFF

j_call: TRBJ1-4
v_call: TRBV2
cdr3_aa: CASSPGPNATNEKLFF

j_call: TRBJ2-5
v_call: TRBV11-2
cdr3_aa: CASSPGLARTKETQYF

j_call: TRBJ2-5
v_call: TRBV6-1
cdr3_aa: CASSRAGGLETQYF

j_call: TRBJ1-1
v_call: TRBV11-3
cdr3_aa: CASSSRVAEAFF

j_call: TRBJ1-1
v_call: TRBV29-1
cdr3_aa: CSVKPNTEAFF

j_call: TRBJ2-5
v_call: TRBV5-1
cdr3_aa: CASSLMGLTKETQYF

j_call: TRBJ1-1
v_call: TRBV11-3
cdr3_aa: CASSPPTGGKAFF

j_call: TRBJ2-7
v_call: TRBV4-2
cdr3_aa: CASSQDAGLAGITYEQYF

j_call: TRBJ2-3
v_call: TRBV14
cdr3_aa: CASSQVAGPGDTQYF

j_call: TRBJ1-1
v_call: TRBV5-1
cdr3_aa: CASSLGGKSTEAFF

j_call: TRBJ2-5
v_call: TRBV5-1
cdr3_aa: CASSSDLRGGYGRETQYF

j_call: TRBJ2-1
v_call: TRBV21-1
cdr3_aa: CASSVVTSSDEQFF

j_call: TRBJ1-2
v_call: TRBV5-1
cdr3_aa: CASSQGGTNYGYTF

j_call: TRBJ2-3
v_call: TRBV5-6
cdr3_aa: CASSWGGRTDTQYF

j_call: TRBJ1-1
v_call: TRBV7-2
cdr3_aa: CAGGGGGNTEAFF

j_call: TRBJ1-2
v_call: TRBV28
cdr3_aa: CASRPLARGGGYTF

j_call: TRBJ2-1
v_call: TRBV10-3
cdr3_aa: CAISEWGSVGNEQFF

j_call: TRBJ1-2
v_call: TRBV5-1
cdr3_aa: CASSLGTGADGYTF

j_call: TRBJ1-1
v_call: TRBV11-2
cdr3_aa: CASSKDGLMNTEAFF

j_call: TRBJ2-5
v_call: TRBV29-1
cdr3_aa: CSSSGGLETQYF

j_call: TRBJ2-1
v_call: TRBV19
cdr3_aa: CASQLGRGLNEQFF

j_call: TRBJ2-3
v_call: TRBV10-3
cdr3_aa: CAISGDRGITDTQYF

j_call: TRBJ2-1
v_call: TRBV7-8
cdr3_aa: CASSLASLGSEQFF

j_call: TRBJ2-1
v_call: TRBV18
cdr3_aa: CASSPSERGGDNEQFF

j_call: TRBJ1-2
v_call: TRBV19
cdr3_aa: CASTVGPSQNYGYTF

j_call: TRBJ1-2
v_call: TRBV7-9
cdr3_aa: CASSRDSPYGYTF

j_call: TRBJ2-7
v_call: TRBV5-4
cdr3_aa: CASSLAAVGGSYEQYF

j_call: TRBJ1-2
v_call: TRBV5-6
cdr3_aa: CASSLGGRGHGYTF

j_call: TRBJ2-7
v_call: TRBV6-5
cdr3_aa: CASSPNIRYEQYF

j_call: TRBJ1-5
v_call: TRBV9
cdr3_aa: CASSAPVSNQPQHF

j_call: TRBJ2-1
v_call: TRBV4-2
cdr3_aa: CASSQVTVDNEQFF